This T cell receptor beta chain emerged from a study of cytomegalovirus exposure and HLA in healthy donors (dated 2017 in TCRdb). Turning to the overall study: According to a later analysis, one platform produced both the roughly 130 validation repertoires and the roughly 640 repertoires of the first cohort. The study aimed to test whether cataloging public T cell receptors could reveal signatures of past pathogen exposure. A separate validation cohort of 100 to 150 different subjects was used in addition to the roughly 670-subject first cohort. To predict cytomegalovirus infection status, the study combined high-throughput TCR immunosequencing, statistical association of individual TCRs with disease status, and machine learning. On the study overall, not on this receptor specifically: A later analysis lacked HLA typing for the validation cohort, so it scored co-occurrence in that cohort across all 110 or so repertoires. The study listed 150 to 200 TCR beta chains as associated with cytomegalovirus. In vitro tests confirmed that a few of the cytomegalovirus-associated TCR beta chains recognize cytomegalovirus antigens. In both the original and validation cohorts, the classifier was reported to diagnose cytomegalovirus status with high specificity and sensitivity. The authors suggested that the approach could potentially be generalized to other disease states and immunological phenotypes. A later analysis found that TCRs clustered in the first cohort also tended to co-occur in the 120 validation repertoires, with roughly 95% of cluster scores above 0. Most TCR sequences were observed very rarely across donors, whereas some public TCRs were present in many individuals.

The library was built by means of the immunoSEQ multiplex PCR assay. As for the authors' bioinformatics: To diagnose cytomegalovirus status from the catalog of TCR beta chain sequences, a statistical classification framework was built. In TCRdb, the immuneACCESS table is reduced to in-frame sequences with V and J assigned. These tables do not hold every clone; where another copy was compared, an unresolved V gene accounts for under half, and the others remain unexplained. V and J calls and clone size are those listed in that table; D and trimming were worked out from the DNA. The table for this sample lists 100,000 to 150,000 clones; about 88% of them were counted only once. Together, the top ten hold about 1.5% of the sample. A remark on this clone: Its target antigen remains unknown. The input lacks base qualities; no much larger clone sits a single base away.

The donors were included in the validation cohort of approximately 120 subjects, a group kept apart from the approximately 670-subject first cohort. CDR1 is given as SGHRS and CDR2 as YFSETQ, both from the germline V gene. Trimming at the junction amounts to 7 bases on V and 1 base on J, and the germline ends lie 11 bases apart. The CDR3, cysteine through phenylalanine, is 13 amino acids long. The sequence is cut down to CDR3 DNA, 39 bases in frame from base 1. This clonotype originated in a man aged 30 to 39 in good health and CMV-seronegative. The source material was PBMCs. The chain is assembled from TRBV5-1 and TRBJ1-1; TRBD1 is perhaps the D gene, given 6 matching bases. The DNA sequence is given as TGCGCCAGCGGGGGGGGCTGGAACACTGAAGCTTTCTTT. Its product reads: CASGGGWNTEAFF.